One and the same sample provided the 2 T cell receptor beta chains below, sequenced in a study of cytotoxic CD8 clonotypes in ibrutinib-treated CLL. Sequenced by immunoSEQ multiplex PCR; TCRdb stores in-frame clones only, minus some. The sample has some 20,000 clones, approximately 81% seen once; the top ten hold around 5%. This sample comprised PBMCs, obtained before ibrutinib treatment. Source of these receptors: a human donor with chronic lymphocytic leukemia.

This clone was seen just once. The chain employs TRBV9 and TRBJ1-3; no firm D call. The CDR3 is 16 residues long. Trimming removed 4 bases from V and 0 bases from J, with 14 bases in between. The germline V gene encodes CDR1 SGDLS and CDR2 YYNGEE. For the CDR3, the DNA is TGTGCCAGCAGCCCGGGGTCTGGGTCCTCTGGAAACACCATATATTTT. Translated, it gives CASSPGSGSSGNTIYF.

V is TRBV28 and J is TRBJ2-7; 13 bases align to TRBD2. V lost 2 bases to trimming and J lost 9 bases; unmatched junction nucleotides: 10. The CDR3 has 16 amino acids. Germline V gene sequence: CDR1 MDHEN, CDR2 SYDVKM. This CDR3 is CASSLQIGTSGAVQYF. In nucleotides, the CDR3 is TGTGCCAGCAGTTTACAGATCGGGACTAGCGGGGCGGTGCAGTACTTC.